A single sample gave rise to the 27 T cell receptor beta chains below, sequenced in a study of OX40 agonist ivuxolimab in advanced cancers. Clones were sequenced by immunoSEQ multiplex PCR, and TCRdb holds only the in-frame ones, with some missing. The sample has under 50,000 clones; around 80% are singletons. The sequencing here drew on CD4+ or CD8+ T cells sorted from blood, taken in a trial of the OX40 agonist ivuxolimab. All receptors come from an adult with an advanced solid tumor such as melanoma, head and neck, liver or kidney cancer.

V usage is TRBV7-2 and J usage is TRBJ1-3; D is perhaps TRBD1 (6 bases). Between the trimmed V and J ends, which lost 8 bases and 4 bases, there was a span of 15 bases. There are 14 residues in the CDR3. Germline lookup yields CDR1 SGHTA and CDR2 FQGNSA. This CDR3 reads CASSRGADGNTIYF. Here the CDR3 DNA reads TGTGCCAGCTCGAGGGGGGCTGACGGAAACACCATATATTTT.

The chain is built from TRBV20-1 and TRBJ1-2; D call uncertain. Looked up from germline, CDR1 is DFQATT and CDR2 is SNEGSKA (reference sequence). CDR3 size: 11 residues. Trimming shortened V by 5 bases and J by 2 bases, and 6 bases separated the two germline ends. For the CDR3, the DNA is TGCAGTGCTGGAATGAACTATGGCTACACCTTC. It codes for CSAGMNYGYTF.

This sequence joins TRBV10-3 and TRBJ2-5, with D perhaps matching TRBD1 or TRBD2 (5 bases each). Trimming pared 10 bases from V and 2 bases from J, leaving 14 bases between. The germline V gene has CDR1 ENHRY and CDR2 SYGVKD. This CDR3 is 13 amino acids long. The DNA of the CDR3 is TGTGCCACCGGGGCGGGCTTTCAAGAGACCCAGTACTTC. Its translation is CATGAGFQETQYF.

The V and J genes are TRBV30 and TRBJ1-2; D possibly corresponds to TRBD1 (5 bases). The germline V and J ends were trimmed by 8 bases and 0 bases, with 10 bases remaining between them. The CDR3 is 12 amino acids. Per germline, CDR1 GTSNPN and CDR2 SVGIG (reference sequence). CDR3 nucleotides: TGTGCCCGAAAGGGGCCTAACTATGGCTACACCTTC. Amino acid sequence: CARKGPNYGYTF.

The genes are TRBV6-1 and TRBJ2-3, with a tentative D call TRBD2 (5 bases). Per germline, CDR1 MNHNS and CDR2 SASEGT. Trimming pared 4 bases from V and 1 base from J, leaving 12 bases between. This CDR3 has 15 amino acids. CDR3 DNA: TGTGCCAGCAGTGGTCCTAGGACTGGCACAGATACGCAGTATTTT. It specifies CASSGPRTGTDTQYF.

This chain links TRBV30 with TRBJ1-1, with unresolved D. The CDR3 totals 12 residues. Germline CDR1 GTSNPN, CDR2 SVGIG (reference sequence). Trimming cost V 5 bases and J 9 bases, with 16 bases left between them. The CDR3 loop reads CAWGSSETQAFF. The CDR3 coding sequence is TGTGCCTGGGGCTCGTCTGAAACCCAAGCTTTCTTT.

CDR3 sequence: CAISESGTSGGSTDTQYF. CDR3 DNA: TGTGCCATCAGTGAGTCAGGGACTAGCGGAGGTAGCACAGATACGCAGTATTTT. This chain links TRBV10-3 with TRBJ2-3, with 11 nucleotides matching TRBD2. V lost 0 bases and J lost 0; bases outside the gene matches: 5. The germline V gene has CDR1 ENHRY and CDR2 SYGVKD. The CDR3 has 18 residues.

V gene TRBV10-3 combines with J gene TRBJ2-5, with 8 nucleotides matching TRBD2. Germline V CDR1 and CDR2: ENHRY, SYGVKD. CDR3 length: 14 amino acids. Trimming at V came to 0 bases and at J to 4 bases, leaving 1 base not matched to a gene. The CDR3 is CAISESGGGETQYF. CDR3 nucleotide sequence: TGTGCCATCAGTGAGTCCGGGGGGGGAGAGACCCAGTACTTC.

This chain connects TRBV7-8 to TRBJ2-1; 11 bases fit TRBD1. The CDR3 runs 14 residues. Germline V CDR1 and CDR2: SGHVS, FQNEAQ. Trimming took 4 bases from V and 6 from J; bases not matched to a gene: 2. CDR3 protein: CASSSGTGGNEQFF. The CDR3 DNA reads TGTGCCAGCAGCTCTGGGACAGGGGGCAATGAGCAGTTCTTC.

This clone showed up just a few times. The chain couples TRBV4-3 to TRBJ2-6, with 10 nucleotides matching TRBD1. CDR3 size: 17 residues. CDR1 and CDR2 from the germline V gene are LGHNA and YSLEER. V gave up 4 bases and J gave up 0 bases; unmatched junction bases: 3. This chain's CDR3 is CASSPTGGGSGANVLTF. CDR3 bases: TGCGCCAGCAGCCCGACAGGGGGCGGCTCTGGGGCCAACGTCCTGACTTTC.

This clone was seen a few times. The chain carries TRBV11-1 and TRBJ2-5; perhaps TRBD2 as D (5 bases). V dropped 4 bases and J dropped 9 bases, with 12 bases sitting between them. Germline V gene sequence: CDR1 SGHAT, CDR2 FQDESV (reference sequence). The CDR3 covers 12 residues. The CDR3 is CASSSRGWAQYF. In DNA, the CDR3 is TGTGCCAGCAGCTCACGGGGTTGGGCCCAGTACTTC.

The chain combines TRBV4-1 with TRBJ1-1, with 8 bases lining up with TRBD1. Looked up from germline, CDR1 is MGHRA and CDR2 is YSYEKL. The V gene end was trimmed by 0 bases and the J gene end by 0 bases; junction bases not matched to a gene: 3. The CDR3 covers 16 residues. The CDR3 reads CASSQDQDRVNTEAFF. The CDR3 DNA is TGCGCCAGCAGCCAAGATCAGGACAGGGTGAACACTGAAGCTTTCTTT.

This chain connects TRBV27 to TRBJ1-3; D is unresolved. Looked up from germline, CDR1 is MNHEY and CDR2 is SMNVEV (reference sequence). This CDR3 has 13 amino acids. V was pared by 3 bases and J by 7 bases, with 10 bases between. DNA for the CDR3: TGTGCCAGCAGTTTTCCGGGCAGTAACACCATATATTTT. It is translated as CASSFPGSNTIYF.

On this clone itself: Other nucleotide sequences from this sample produce the same CDR3. This chain links TRBV4-1 with TRBJ2-2, with TRBD2 as a possible D gene (6 bases). Trimming cost V 0 bases and J 1 base, with 9 bases left between them. There are 16 residues in the CDR3. Germline V gene lookup returns CDR1 MGHRA and CDR2 YSYEKL. The DNA for the CDR3 is TGCGCCAGCAGCCAAGAGGGGGGACGGAACACCGGGGAGCTGTTTTTT. It yields the protein CASSQEGGRNTGELFF.

The chain is built from TRBV2 and TRBJ2-7; D uncertain. This CDR3 spans 14 amino acids. With 2 bases removed from V and 2 bases from J, the gap between germline ends came to 10 bases. The V gene's germline CDR1 is SNHLY and CDR2 FYNNEI. The CDR3 DNA reads TGTGCCAGCAGTGAACGTGTCACCGCCTACGAGCAGTACTTC. Translation: CASSERVTAYEQYF.

This clone was seen a handful of times. The V gene is TRBV7-3, the J gene TRBJ1-1, with D possibly TRBD1 on 5 matching bases. This CDR3 is built from 15 residues. CDR1 is SGHTA and CDR2 is FQGTGA in the germline V gene. The V end was cut by 2 bases, the J end by 4 bases, with 14 bases between. CDR3 sequence: CASSLSGVTGTEAFF. CDR3 nucleotide sequence: TGTGCCAGCAGCTTATCGGGGGTTACGGGCACTGAAGCTTTCTTT.

The chain carries TRBV7-3 and TRBJ2-7, with D unclear. Per germline, CDR1 SGHTA and CDR2 FQGTGA. There are 12 residues in the CDR3. The ends were cut back, 2 bases at V and 6 bases at J, with 8 bases in the middle. The CDR3 nucleotides are TGTGCCAGCAGCTTATTCGTGGGCGAGCAGTACTTC. This codes for CASSLFVGEQYF.

This clone was seen a few times. This sequence joins TRBV27 and TRBJ1-1, with D uncertain. The length of the CDR3 is 15 residues. The germline V gene encodes CDR1 MNHEY and CDR2 SMNVEV (reference sequence). The germline V and J ends were trimmed by 2 bases and 4 bases, with 14 bases remaining between them. The CDR3 DNA sequence: TGTGCCAGCAGTTTACGCCCTGAACTGGGCACTGAAGCTTTCTTT. Its protein is CASSLRPELGTEAFF.

The rearrangement links TRBV5-1 to TRBJ2-5, with 10 bases that match TRBD2. The CDR3 spans 16 residues. From germline, CDR1 is SGHRS and CDR2 YFSETQ. The V and J ends lost 4 bases and 4 bases, in that order; junction bases with no gene match: 10. The CDR3 coding sequence is TGCGCCAGCAGCCTAAACGGACCTAGCGGGAGAGAGACCCAGTACTTC. Amino acid sequence: CASSLNGPSGRETQYF.

This chain connects TRBV11-3 to TRBJ2-2, with 9 bases identical to TRBD1. J gave up 6 bases and V 4 bases, and 9 bases lay outside the gene matches. Germline loops: CDR1 SGHNT, CDR2 YENEEA. The CDR3 loop spans 16 amino acids. CDR3 region: CASSSSGTGIAGELFF. CDR3 sequence (DNA): TGTGCCAGCAGCTCATCCGGGACAGGGATTGCCGGGGAGCTGTTTTTT.

The CDR3 region is CASSLGLRTGANVLTF. CDR3 coding DNA: TGTGCCAGCAGCTTAGGACTTCGGACAGGGGCCAACGTCCTGACTTTC. The chain combines TRBV7-9 with TRBJ2-6, with D perhaps TRBD1 (5 bases). V was clipped by 1 base and J by 4 bases, with 11 bases between them. This CDR3 spans 16 amino acids. The V gene's germline CDR1 is SEHNR and CDR2 FQNEAQ (reference sequence).

J is TRBJ2-1 and V is TRBV5-6; no reliable D call. Trimming took 6 bases from V and 4 from J, leaving 11 bases between them. Germline V gene sequence: CDR1 SGHDT, CDR2 YYEEEE. CDR3 length: 13 residues. This CDR3 reads CASTLDEYNEQFF. In DNA form, the CDR3 reads TGTGCCAGCACCCTTGATGAGTACAATGAGCAGTTCTTC.

CDR3 nucleotide sequence: TGTGCCAGCAGAACCGGGACAACCCAAGAGACCCAGTACTTC. Translating gives CASRTGTTQETQYF. V is TRBV6-5 and J is TRBJ2-5; weak D call: TRBD1 (6 bases). CDR1 is MNHEY, CDR2 SVGAGI, per germline. The length of the CDR3 is 14 residues. V shed 6 bases and J shed 1 base, with 12 bases lying between them.

This chain links TRBV11-2 with TRBJ2-5; TRBD2 agrees at 9 bases. V lost 1 base and J lost 2; bases outside the gene matches: 5. Germline values: CDR1 SGHAT, CDR2 FQNNGV. The CDR3 spans 16 residues. The CDR3 DNA reads as TGTGCCAGCAGCTTAGGCCAGCGGGAGGCACAAGAGACCCAGTACTTC. It is translated as CASSLGQREAQETQYF.

The CDR3 nucleotides read TGTGCCAGCAGTTTATCAGGGACAGTTAAAAACATTCAGTACTTC. Its translation is CASSLSGTVKNIQYF. V and J are TRBV27 and TRBJ2-4; 7 nucleotides align to TRBD1. Germline values: CDR1 MNHEY, CDR2 SMNVEV (reference sequence). The CDR3 extends over 15 amino acids. V trimming: 0 bases; J trimming: 4 bases; junction bases outside the gene matches: 3.

V gene TRBV4-1 combines with J gene TRBJ1-1; D unclear. The germline gives CDR1 MGHRA, CDR2 YSYEKL. The CDR3 is 17 residues long. Trimming took 1 base from V and 0 from J, leaving 15 bases between them. CDR3 loop: CASSQAPGVGMNTEAFF. For the CDR3, the DNA is TGCGCCAGCAGCCAAGCCCCGGGTGTGGGCATGAACACTGAAGCTTTCTTT.

The gene calls are TRBV6-5 and TRBJ1-1, with no clear D. Germline values: CDR1 MNHEY, CDR2 SVGAGI. Trimming shortened V by 0 bases and J by 3 bases, and 8 bases separated the two germline ends. The CDR3 is made up of 14 amino acids. In nucleotides, the CDR3 is TGTGCCAGCAGTTACTCGACGGGTTACACTGAAGCTTTCTTT. The encoded protein is CASSYSTGYTEAFF.